The rows below give T cell receptor beta chains drawn from one sample of a study of metastatic and nonmetastatic thyroid tumors. Using MiXCR, TCRdb reanalyzed the PCR reads. The sample records about 15,000 clones, around 3.8% being singletons. The sample consisted of tumor tissue. These receptors all stem from a female donor with papillary thyroid cancer or a benign thyroid nodule (not recorded which). Some clones in this sample may be carry-over from other donors' samples. The CDR3 runs from the conserved cysteine through the conserved F or W. D genes are given only for firm matches. Clone size is shown for a subset of rows, as once, few, many or a class of expanded clone.

v_gene	abundance	d_gene	j_gene	CDR3aa	CDR3nt
TRBV6-1	NA	TRBD2	TRBJ2-2	CASSESSGRAGELFF	TGTGCCAGCAGTGAATCTAGCGGGAGGGCCGGGGAGCTGTTTTTT
TRBV28	medium-sized	TRBD2	TRBJ2-7	CASSFPGTRGPEQYF	TGTGCCAGCAGTTTCCCCGGGACTAGAGGCCCCGAGCAGTACTTC
TRBV6-2/TRBV6-3	few	NA	TRBJ1-2	CASSSGRLSYGYTF	TGTGCCAGCAGCTCGGGGAGGCTGAGCTATGGCTACACCTTC
TRBV6-1	large	TRBD2	TRBJ2-7	CASSEWSGGSHEQYF	TGTGCCAGCAGTGAATGGTCAGGCGGGAGCCACGAGCAGTACTTC
TRBV6-2/TRBV6-3	few	TRBD1	TRBJ1-5	CASSLRWTGNQPQHF	TGTGCCAGCAGTTTAAGATGGACAGGGAATCAGCCCCAGCATTTT
TRBV27	medium-sized	NA	TRBJ2-2	CASSLRGTSNTGELFF	TGTGCCAGCAGTTTAAGGGGGACCTCGAACACCGGGGAGCTGTTTTTT
TRBV15	few	NA	TRBJ1-3	CATSREDRNTIYF	TGTGCCACCAGCAGAGAGGATCGAAACACCATATATTTT
TRBV7-2	NA	NA	TRBJ2-5	CASSNGPDGGEETQYF	TGTGCCAGCAGCAATGGACCAGACGGGGGAGAGGAGACCCAGTACTTC
TRBV6-1	few	NA	TRBJ1-6	CASRNKARPQQGALHF	TGTGCCAGCAGAAACAAAGCGCGACCCCAACAAGGCGCCCTCCACTTT
TRBV19	few	NA	TRBJ1-1	CASSMKVLTEAFF	TGTGCCAGTAGTATGAAGGTATTGACTGAAGCTTTCTTT
TRBV29-1	few	NA	TRBJ2-3	CSVEIRGGRGFTDTQYF	TGCAGCGTTGAAATAAGGGGGGGCAGGGGGTTCACAGATACGCAGTATTTT
TRBV25-1	few	NA	TRBJ1-5	CASSGGLDNQPQHF	TGTGCCAGCAGTGGCGGCTTGGATAATCAGCCCCAGCATTTT
TRBV6-2/TRBV6-3	NA	TRBD1	TRBJ1-1	CASSFDRVKLSTEAFF	TGTGCCAGCAGTTTTGACAGGGTCAAGTTGAGCACTGAAGCTTTCTTT
TRBV2	NA	NA	TRBJ2-2	CASEYRANTGELFF	TGTGCCAGCGAATACAGGGCAAACACCGGGGAGCTGTTTTTT
TRBV28	few	NA	TRBJ1-3	CASSFPGRENTIYF	TGTGCCAGCAGTTTTCCCGGGCGCGAGAACACCATATATTTT
TRBV20-1	NA	NA	TRBJ2-1	CSAISSGFYNEQFF	TGCAGTGCTATAAGTAGCGGCTTCTACAATGAGCAGTTCTTC
TRBV6-1	few	NA	TRBJ2-2	CASSELRGTGELFF	TGTGCCAGCAGTGAATTGCGGGGCACCGGGGAGCTGTTTTTT
TRBV6-1	few	NA	TRBJ1-5	CASRMTVYSNQPQHF	TGTGCCAGCAGAATGACAGTGTATAGCAATCAGCCCCAGCATTTT
TRBV28	NA	NA	TRBJ1-2	CASRSYSYYGYAF	TGTGCCAGCAGGTCCTACAGCTACTATGGATACGCCTTC
TRBV4-1	NA	NA	TRBJ2-7	CASSPVAAGTNYEQYF	TGCGCCAGCAGCCCCGTCGCGGCGGGCACAAACTACGAGCAGTACTTC
TRBV20-1	NA	NA	TRBJ1-4	CSASGGGGFSEKLFF	TGCAGTGCTAGTGGAGGGGGGGGCTTTAGTGAAAAACTGTTTTTT
TRBV11-2	few	NA	TRBJ1-6	CASSSDSLYSPLHF	TGTGCCAGCAGCTCAGACAGTCTTTATTCACCCCTCCACTTT
TRBV5-1	few	NA	TRBJ1-2	CASSELTANYGYTF	TGCGCCAGCAGCGAACTTACAGCTAACTATGGCTACACCTTC
TRBV12-3/TRBV12-4	medium-sized	NA	TRBJ1-3	CASSFGGLESTIYF	TGTGCCAGCAGTTTCGGGGGTCTGGAAAGCACCATATATTTT